The 25 T cell receptor beta chains presented below share a single source sample, sequenced in a study of blood T cell repertoires in COVID-19. This table comes from immunoSEQ multiplex PCR, and its TCRdb copy is limited to in-frame clones, with some not included. The sample carries about 430,000 clones, more than 80% recorded once. Sequencing was carried out using PBMCs or T cells enriched from blood (not recorded which). The receptors here all came from a man aged 30 to 39 who had recovered from COVID-19.

CDR3 residues: CASRPAGYRQPQHF. The CDR3 region has the DNA TGTGCCAGCAGACCAGCGGGGTATCGTCAGCCCCAGCATTTT. The chain uses TRBV28 and TRBJ1-5; no firm D call. Germline V CDR1 and CDR2: MDHEN, SYDVKM. There are 14 residues in the CDR3. The ends were cut back, 6 bases at V and 6 bases at J, with 15 bases in the middle.

The rearrangement links TRBV9 to TRBJ1-3, with D perhaps matching TRBD1 (6 bases). V lost 4 bases, J lost 4 bases, and 15 bases lay in between. The germline gives CDR1 SGDLS, CDR2 YYNGEE. The CDR3 covers 15 residues. The CDR3 DNA reads TGTGCCAGCAGCCTAGGGGGGGGCGCCGGAAACACCATATATTTT. Its translation: CASSLGGGAGNTIYF.

The rearrangement joins TRBV7-9 to TRBJ1-2; 9 nucleotides agree with TRBD1. Germline CDR1 is SEHNR and CDR2 is FQNEAQ (reference sequence). CDR3 size: 17 residues. Trimming at V came to 3 bases and at J to 4 bases, leaving 12 bases not matched to a gene. The CDR3, as DNA: TGTGCCAGCAGCTTGGACTCGGGACAGGGATTCTCCTATGGCTACACCTTC. Translated: CASSLDSGQGFSYGYTF.

V usage is TRBV28 and J usage is TRBJ2-2; D is unresolved. The CDR3 runs to 12 residues. Germline CDR1 reads MDHEN; CDR2 reads SYDVKM. The V end was cut by 2 bases, the J end by 10 bases, with 8 bases between. CDR3 in DNA: TGTGCCAGCAGTTTAGCACTCGAGGAGCTGTTTTTT. Its translation: CASSLALEELFF. The full variable domain, its missing parts supplied by reference TRBV28 and TRBJ2-2, is DVKVTQSSRYLVKRTGEKVFLECVQDMDHENMFWYRQDPGLGLRLIYFSYDVKMKEKGDIPEGYSVSREKKERFSLILESASTNQTSMYLCASSLALEELFFGEGSRLTVL.

The chain is built from TRBV18 and TRBJ1-4; TRBD1 might be the D (5 bases). Between the trimmed V and J ends, which lost 6 bases and 8 bases, there was a span of 13 bases. Per the germline V gene, CDR1 is KGHSH and CDR2 is LQKENI. CDR3 size: 13 residues. CDR3 sequence: CASSDSNEEKLFF. In DNA form, the CDR3 reads TGTGCCAGCTCCGACAGTAATGAAGAAAAACTGTTTTTT.

The chain has TRBV19 and TRBJ1-5; 8 nucleotides line up with TRBD1. The germline gives CDR1 LNHDA, CDR2 SQIVND (reference sequence). V lost 4 bases to trimming and J lost 5 bases; unmatched junction nucleotides: 7. The CDR3 loop spans 15 amino acids. CDR3 DNA sequence: TGTGCCAGTAGTACCCCGGGACAGGTTCATCAGCCCCAGCATTTT. Protein sequence: CASSTPGQVHQPQHF. Full variable domain (remainder filled in from reference TRBV19 and TRBJ1-5): DGGITQSPKYLFRKEGQNVTLSCEQNLNHDAMYWYRQDPGQGLRLIYYSQIVNDFQKGDIAEGYSVSREKKESFPLTVTSAQKNPTAFYLCASSTPGQVHQPQHFGDGTRLSIL.

The chain joins TRBV19 to TRBJ2-5; tentative D call: TRBD1 (6 bases). Trimming stripped 5 bases from V and 1 base from J, with 8 bases between. Looked up from germline, CDR1 is LNHDA and CDR2 is SQIVND (reference sequence). The CDR3 is made up of 13 amino acids. The DNA of the CDR3 is TGTGCCAGTAGTGGGGACATCCAAGAGACCCAGTACTTC. Its protein is CASSGDIQETQYF.

V gene TRBV10-2 combines with J gene TRBJ1-6, with D possibly TRBD1 on 6 matching bases. The V gene's germline CDR1 is WSHSY and CDR2 SAAADI. The CDR3 consists of 15 residues. V lost 7 bases and J 5 bases, leaving 15 bases between the germline ends. CDR3 protein: CASTFGQRDNSPLHF. The CDR3 nucleotides read TGCGCCAGCACCTTCGGACAGAGGGATAATTCACCCCTCCACTTT.

The rearrangement joins TRBV9 to TRBJ2-3, with D unclear. Trimming removed 1 base at V and 3 bases at J, with 3 bases between. Germline V gives CDR1 SGDLS, CDR2 YYNGEE. CDR3 length equals 12 residues. CDR3 in amino acids: CASSVPTDTQYF. The CDR3 DNA sequence: TGTGCCAGCAGCGTACCTACAGATACGCAGTATTTT.

The rearrangement joins TRBV10-3 to TRBJ2-3, with 12 bases matching TRBD2. CDR3 length: 15 amino acids. Germline CDR1 ENHRY, CDR2 SYGVKD. Trimming cost V 3 bases and J 7 bases; bases outside gene matches: 5. CDR3: CAISEPSGRANTQYF. CDR3 DNA sequence: TGTGCCATCAGTGAACCTAGCGGGAGGGCCAATACGCAGTATTTT.

The V gene is TRBV5-1, the J gene TRBJ2-1, with 15 bases matching TRBD2. Germline CDR1 and CDR2: SGHRS and YFSETQ. The CDR3 has 15 amino acids. The junction had 6 bases not matched to a gene; V was cut back by 4 bases and J by 10 bases. The CDR3 coding sequence is TGCGCCAGCAGCCAAGGGACTAGCGGGAGGCGAGAGCAGTTCTTC. This translates into CASSQGTSGRREQFF. Together with reference TRBV5-1 and TRBJ2-1, the CDR3 gives the full variable domain: KAGVTQTPRYLIKTRGQQVTLSCSPISGHRSVSWYQQTPGQGLQFLFEYFSETQRNKGNFPGRFSGRQFSNSRSEMNVSTLELGDSALYLCASSQGTSGRREQFFGPGTRLTVL.

This chain links TRBV6-5 with TRBJ2-7, with 9 positions matching TRBD2. The CDR3 is 14 residues long. V lost 7 bases, J lost 4 bases, and 8 bases stayed unmatched. CDR1 is MNHEY, CDR2 SVGAGI, per germline. CDR3 in DNA: TGTGCCAGCACTTTAGTAGCGGGAGAATACGAGCAGTACTTC. It is translated as CASTLVAGEYEQYF.

Of note for this clone: This sample also contains other DNA sequences that code for the same CDR3. This rearrangement joins TRBV28 to TRBJ2-2; no clear D gene. Trimming pared 3 bases from V and 1 base from J, leaving 9 bases between. The germline CDR1 and CDR2 sequences are MDHEN and SYDVKM. The CDR3 extends over 15 amino acids. CDR3 bases: TGTGCCAGCAGTTTTGGTCAGGTGAACACCGGGGAGCTGTTTTTT. Its translation is CASSFGQVNTGELFF.

The chain joins TRBV19 to TRBJ2-2; possible D gene TRBD1, 6 bases. The length of the CDR3 is 16 residues. Germline CDR1 LNHDA, CDR2 SQIVND (reference sequence). Trimming cost V 5 bases and J 5 bases, with 18 bases left between them. The CDR3 region has the DNA TGTGCCAGTAGTCCCGACAGGATCCCCGGGACCGGGGAGCTGTTTTTT. It codes for CASSPDRIPGTGELFF.

This chain connects TRBV12-3 or TRBV12-4 to TRBJ2-5, with D possibly being TRBD2 (5 bases). The CDR3 extends over 12 amino acids. Trimming stripped 7 bases from V and 2 bases from J, with 8 bases between. Here the CDR3 DNA reads TGTGCCAGCACCGGAGGACAAGAGACCCAGTACTTC. Encoded protein: CASTGGQETQYF.

The chain carries TRBV28 and TRBJ1-1; 9 bases map to TRBD1. The CDR3 has 13 amino acids. Trimming at V came to 6 bases and at J to 4 bases, leaving 3 bases not matched to a gene. Looked up from germline, CDR1 is MDHEN and CDR2 is SYDVKM. CDR3 bases: TGTGCCAGCAGAACAGGGGGCCTCACTGAAGCTTTCTTT. Its translation: CASRTGGLTEAFF.

The V and J genes are TRBV11-2 and TRBJ2-5; 8 bases match TRBD1. The germline V gene has CDR1 SGHAT and CDR2 FQNNGV. The CDR3 is 13 residues long. Trimming removed 5 bases from V and 4 bases from J; junction bases left unmatched: 3. In DNA form, the CDR3 reads TGTGCCAGCAGCGCAGGGGGCCGAGAGACCCAGTACTTC. Amino acids: CASSAGGRETQYF.

This sequence joins TRBV30 and TRBJ2-7, with 10 bases matching TRBD2. Trimming removed 3 bases from V and 3 bases from J; junction bases left unmatched: 14. CDR1 GTSNPN and CDR2 SVGIG come from the germline V gene (reference sequence). CDR3 size: 17 residues. The CDR3 loop is CAWSRGASGRVDYEQYF. The CDR3 DNA sequence: TGTGCCTGGAGCAGAGGTGCTAGCGGGAGAGTAGACTACGAGCAGTACTTC.

V usage is TRBV7-2 and J usage is TRBJ1-6; D is possibly TRBD1 (5 bases). Germline CDR1 SGHTA, CDR2 FQGNSA. Trimming left V 0 bases short and J 13 bases short, with 10 bases between. The CDR3 consists of 13 residues. The CDR3 sequence is CASSLAEGWPLHF. CDR3 nucleotides: TGTGCCAGCAGCTTAGCGGAGGGGTGGCCCCTCCACTTT.

The chain recombines TRBV4-1 with TRBJ1-1; 8 bases line up with TRBD1. CDR1 MGHRA and CDR2 YSYEKL come from the germline V gene. This CDR3 has 17 residues. With V trimmed by 3 bases and J by 11 bases, 20 bases remained unmatched. CDR3 coding DNA: TGCGCCAGCAGCCAGGTGGACAGGGTGGGAGAGGTACGTTGGGCTTTCTTT. Its protein is CASSQVDRVGEVRWAFF.

The V and J genes are TRBV30 and TRBJ2-7; D remains unclear. Germline V gene sequence: CDR1 GTSNPN, CDR2 SVGIG (reference sequence). V lost 5 bases to trimming and J lost 7 bases, with 18 bases between them. The length of the CDR3 is 13 residues. This CDR3 reads CAWAPSNTVEQYF. The CDR3 DNA sequence: TGTGCCTGGGCTCCCTCGAATACGGTGGAGCAGTACTTC.

The J gene is TRBJ1-5, the V gene TRBV19, with D possibly TRBD1 on 5 matching bases. Germline values: CDR1 LNHDA, CDR2 SQIVND (reference sequence). The CDR3 sequence is 15 residues long. V shed 6 bases and J shed 4 bases, with 16 bases lying between them. The CDR3 DNA is TGTGCCAGTAGGACTACGGGGGGTAGTAATCAGCCCCAGCATTTT. Amino acids: CASRTTGGSNQPQHF. The full variable domain, with the rest looked up from reference TRBV19 and TRBJ1-5, is DGGITQSPKYLFRKEGQNVTLSCEQNLNHDAMYWYRQDPGQGLRLIYYSQIVNDFQKGDIAEGYSVSREKKESFPLTVTSAQKNPTAFYLCASRTTGGSNQPQHFGDGTRLSIL.

This rearrangement joins TRBV9 to TRBJ1-3; D unclear. The germline V gene encodes CDR1 SGDLS and CDR2 YYNGEE. CDR3 length equals 14 residues. Trimming shortened V by 4 bases and J by 0 bases, and 8 bases separated the two germline ends. CDR3 protein: CASSRGNSGNTIYF. CDR3 nucleotide sequence: TGTGCCAGCAGCCGCGGAAACTCTGGAAACACCATATATTTT.

The chain couples TRBV5-1 to TRBJ2-1; 10 nucleotides agree with TRBD2. Germline V gene sequence: CDR1 SGHRS, CDR2 YFSETQ. This CDR3 is built from 16 residues. Trimming took 5 bases from V and 7 from J; bases not matched to a gene: 12. DNA of the CDR3: TGCGCCAGCAGTCAAGCAGCGGGAGGGCGGGGGAATGAGCAGTTCTTC. Translated: CASSQAAGGRGNEQFF.

This clone is a singleton in its sample. J is TRBJ1-3 and V is TRBV3-1 (or the pseudogene TRBV3-2), with 9 bases matching TRBD1. The V segment lost 4 bases and the J segment 6 bases; nucleotides outside the gene matches: 4. CDR1 is LGHDT and CDR2 is YNNKEL in the germline V gene (reference sequence). This CDR3 contains 14 residues. This CDR3 reads CASSRDRATNTIYF. The CDR3 nucleotides read TGTGCCAGCAGCCGGGACAGGGCGACAAACACCATATATTTT.